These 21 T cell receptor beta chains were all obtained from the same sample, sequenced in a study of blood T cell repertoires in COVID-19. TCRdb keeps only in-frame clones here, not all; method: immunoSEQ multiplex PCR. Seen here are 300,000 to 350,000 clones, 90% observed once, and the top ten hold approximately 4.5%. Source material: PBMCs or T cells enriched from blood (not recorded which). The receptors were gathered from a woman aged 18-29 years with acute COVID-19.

CDR3 sequence: CASSLGGSFSYEQYF. The CDR3 coding sequence is TGCGCCAGCAGCTTGGGTGGGAGCTTCTCCTACGAGCAGTACTTC. The chain employs TRBV5-1 and TRBJ2-7; weak D call: TRBD2 (5 bases). Germline-derived CDR1 and CDR2 are SGHRS and YFSETQ. This CDR3 spans 15 amino acids. V was trimmed by 0 bases and J by 0 bases, leaving 10 bases between them.

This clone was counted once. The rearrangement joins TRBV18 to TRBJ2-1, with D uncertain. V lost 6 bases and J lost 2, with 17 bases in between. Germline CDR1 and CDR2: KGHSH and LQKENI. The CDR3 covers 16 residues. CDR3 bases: TGTGCCAGCTCCCCGGCCGGGTTGGATCCCTACAATGAGCAGTTCTTC. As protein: CASSPAGLDPYNEQFF.

The CDR3 is CASSLDGEAKNIQYF. CDR3 in DNA: TGTGCCAGCAGCTTAGATGGAGAGGCCAAAAACATTCAGTACTTC. This chain links TRBV11-1 with TRBJ2-4; D not certain. The germline V gene has CDR1 SGHAT and CDR2 FQDESV (reference sequence). The germline V and J ends were trimmed by 1 base and 1 base, with 8 bases remaining between them. CDR3 length equals 15 residues.

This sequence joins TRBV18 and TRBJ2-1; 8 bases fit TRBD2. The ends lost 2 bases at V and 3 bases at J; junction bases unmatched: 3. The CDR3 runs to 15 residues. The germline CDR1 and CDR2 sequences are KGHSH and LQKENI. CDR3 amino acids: CASSPGSGGYNEQFF. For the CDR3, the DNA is TGTGCCAGCTCACCAGGAAGCGGGGGCTACAATGAGCAGTTCTTC.

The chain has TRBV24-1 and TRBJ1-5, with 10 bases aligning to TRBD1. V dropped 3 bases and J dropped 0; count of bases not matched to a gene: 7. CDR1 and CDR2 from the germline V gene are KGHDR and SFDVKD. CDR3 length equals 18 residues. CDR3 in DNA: TGTGCCACCAGTGATCCGGGGACAGGGGAATATAGCAATCAGCCCCAGCATTTT. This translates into CATSDPGTGEYSNQPQHF.

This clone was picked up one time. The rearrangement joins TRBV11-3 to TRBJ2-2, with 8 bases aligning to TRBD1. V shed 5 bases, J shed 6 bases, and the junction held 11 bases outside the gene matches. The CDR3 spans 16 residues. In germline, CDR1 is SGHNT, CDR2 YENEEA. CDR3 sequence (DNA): TGTGCCAGCAGCCCAGGACAGGGCGAGTTCGCCGGGGAGCTGTTTTTT. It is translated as CASSPGQGEFAGELFF.

CDR3 protein: CASRTGGYGNQPQHF. The CDR3 DNA is TGTGCCAGTAGGACAGGGGGCTATGGCAATCAGCCCCAGCATTTT. The chain joins TRBV19 to TRBJ1-5; TRBD1 matches 10 bases. CDR1 and CDR2 from the germline V gene are LNHDA and SQIVND (reference sequence). J lost 2 bases, V lost 6 bases, and 4 bases had no gene match. This CDR3 contains 15 residues.

The chain's CDR3 is CASSLRTSYRPSTDTQYF. The CDR3 bases are TGCGCCAGCAGCCTTCGGACTAGCTATCGACCTAGCACAGATACGCAGTATTTT. V usage is TRBV4-1 and J usage is TRBJ2-3, with 8 bases lining up with TRBD2. Germline V gene lookup returns CDR1 MGHRA and CDR2 YSYEKL. The ends lost 4 bases at V and 0 bases at J; junction bases unmatched: 12. The CDR3 length is 18 residues.

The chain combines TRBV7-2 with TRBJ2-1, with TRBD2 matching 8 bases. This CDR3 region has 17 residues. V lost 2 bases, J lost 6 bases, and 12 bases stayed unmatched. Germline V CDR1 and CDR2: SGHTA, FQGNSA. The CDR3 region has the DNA TGTGCCAGCAGCTTAACCCCGGGAGGGCTCCTCTCCAATGAGCAGTTCTTC. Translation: CASSLTPGGLLSNEQFF.

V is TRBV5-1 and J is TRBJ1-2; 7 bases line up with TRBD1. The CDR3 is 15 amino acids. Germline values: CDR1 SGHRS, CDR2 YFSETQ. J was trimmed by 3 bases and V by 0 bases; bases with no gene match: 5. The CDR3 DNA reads TGCGCCAGCAGCTTGGACAGGGGCAGTTACTATGGCTACACCTTC. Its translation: CASSLDRGSYYGYTF. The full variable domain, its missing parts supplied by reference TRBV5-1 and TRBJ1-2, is KAGVTQTPRYLIKTRGQQVTLSCSPISGHRSVSWYQQTPGQGLQFLFEYFSETQRNKGNFPGRFSGRQFSNSRSEMNVSTLELGDSALYLCASSLDRGSYYGYTFGSGTRLTVV.

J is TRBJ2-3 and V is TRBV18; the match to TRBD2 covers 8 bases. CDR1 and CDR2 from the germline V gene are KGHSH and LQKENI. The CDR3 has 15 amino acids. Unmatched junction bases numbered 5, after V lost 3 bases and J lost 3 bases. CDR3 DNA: TGTGCCAGCTCACCGACACGGGGGGGGACAGATACGCAGTATTTT. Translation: CASSPTRGGTDTQYF.

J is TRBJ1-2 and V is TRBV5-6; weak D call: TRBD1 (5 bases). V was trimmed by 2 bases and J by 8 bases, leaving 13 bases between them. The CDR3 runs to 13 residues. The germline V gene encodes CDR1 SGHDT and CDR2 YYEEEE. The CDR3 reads CASSFTGAGGYTF. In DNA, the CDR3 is TGTGCCAGCAGCTTTACTGGGGCTGGAGGCTACACCTTC.

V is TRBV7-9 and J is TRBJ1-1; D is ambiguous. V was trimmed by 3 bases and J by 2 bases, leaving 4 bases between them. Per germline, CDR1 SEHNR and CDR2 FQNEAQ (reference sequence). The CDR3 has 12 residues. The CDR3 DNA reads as TGTGCCAGCAGCTTCTTCAACACTGAAGCTTTCTTT. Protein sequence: CASSFFNTEAFF.

CDR3 loop: CASSRQGNEQYF. CDR3 in DNA: TGTGCCAGTAGTAGACAGGGAAACGAGCAGTACTTC. The V call is TRBV19, the J call TRBJ2-7, with TRBD1 matching 7 bases. Unmatched junction bases numbered 2, after V lost 4 bases and J lost 5 bases. CDR1 LNHDA and CDR2 SQIVND come from the germline V gene (reference sequence). The CDR3 is 12 amino acids.

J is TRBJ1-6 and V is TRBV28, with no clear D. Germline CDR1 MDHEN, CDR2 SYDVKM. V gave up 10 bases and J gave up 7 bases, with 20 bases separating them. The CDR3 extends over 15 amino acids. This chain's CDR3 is CANQKEGSLNSPLHF. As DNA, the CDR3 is TGTGCCAACCAAAAGGAGGGCTCGCTAAATTCACCCCTCCACTTT.

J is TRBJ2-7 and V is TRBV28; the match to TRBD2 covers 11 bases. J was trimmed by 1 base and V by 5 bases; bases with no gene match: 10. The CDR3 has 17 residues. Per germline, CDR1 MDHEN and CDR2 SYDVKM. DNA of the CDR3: TGTGCCAGCAGTCCTCCTAGCGGGAGGATACTGTCCTACGAGCAGTACTTC. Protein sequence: CASSPPSGRILSYEQYF.

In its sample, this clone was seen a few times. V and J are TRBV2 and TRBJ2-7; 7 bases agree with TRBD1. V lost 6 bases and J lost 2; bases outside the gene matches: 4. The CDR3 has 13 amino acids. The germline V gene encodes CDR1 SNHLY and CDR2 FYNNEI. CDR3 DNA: TGTGCCAGCAGCCGGGACAGACCCTACGAGCAGTACTTC. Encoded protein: CASSRDRPYEQYF.

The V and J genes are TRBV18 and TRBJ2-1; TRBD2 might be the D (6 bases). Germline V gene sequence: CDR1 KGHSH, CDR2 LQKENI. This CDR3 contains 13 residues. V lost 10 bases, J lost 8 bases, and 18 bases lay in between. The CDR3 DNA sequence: TGTGCCAAGACCCTAGATTGGGGGGATGAGCAGTTCTTC. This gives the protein CAKTLDWGDEQFF.

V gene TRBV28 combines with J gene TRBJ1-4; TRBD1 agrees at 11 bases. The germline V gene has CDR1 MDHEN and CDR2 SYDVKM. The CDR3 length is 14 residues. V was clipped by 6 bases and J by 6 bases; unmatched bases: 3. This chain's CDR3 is CASRLDRGHEKLFF. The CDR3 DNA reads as TGTGCCAGCAGGTTGGACAGGGGGCATGAAAAACTGTTTTTT.

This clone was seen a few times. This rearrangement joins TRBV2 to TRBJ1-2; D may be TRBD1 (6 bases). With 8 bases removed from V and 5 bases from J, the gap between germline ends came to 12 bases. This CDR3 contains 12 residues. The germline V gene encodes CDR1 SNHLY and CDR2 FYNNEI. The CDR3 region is CASEQGIYGYTF. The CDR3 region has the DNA TGTGCCAGCGAGCAGGGGATATATGGCTACACCTTC.

CDR3 residues: CASSLLGERQETQYF. The CDR3 DNA reads TGTGCCAGCAGCCTACTTGGGGAGAGGCAAGAGACCCAGTACTTC. The rearrangement joins TRBV9 to TRBJ2-5, with D possibly TRBD2 on 5 matching bases. Germline CDR1 is SGDLS and CDR2 is YYNGEE. With 4 bases removed from V and 2 bases from J, the gap between germline ends came to 15 bases. The CDR3 covers 15 residues. The variable domain in full, completed from reference TRBV9 and TRBJ2-5, reads DSGVTQTPKHLITATGQRVTLRCSPRSGDLSVYWYQQSLDQGLQFLIQYYNGEERAKGNILERFSAQQFPDLHSELNLSSLELGDSALYFCASSLLGERQETQYFGPGTRLLVL.